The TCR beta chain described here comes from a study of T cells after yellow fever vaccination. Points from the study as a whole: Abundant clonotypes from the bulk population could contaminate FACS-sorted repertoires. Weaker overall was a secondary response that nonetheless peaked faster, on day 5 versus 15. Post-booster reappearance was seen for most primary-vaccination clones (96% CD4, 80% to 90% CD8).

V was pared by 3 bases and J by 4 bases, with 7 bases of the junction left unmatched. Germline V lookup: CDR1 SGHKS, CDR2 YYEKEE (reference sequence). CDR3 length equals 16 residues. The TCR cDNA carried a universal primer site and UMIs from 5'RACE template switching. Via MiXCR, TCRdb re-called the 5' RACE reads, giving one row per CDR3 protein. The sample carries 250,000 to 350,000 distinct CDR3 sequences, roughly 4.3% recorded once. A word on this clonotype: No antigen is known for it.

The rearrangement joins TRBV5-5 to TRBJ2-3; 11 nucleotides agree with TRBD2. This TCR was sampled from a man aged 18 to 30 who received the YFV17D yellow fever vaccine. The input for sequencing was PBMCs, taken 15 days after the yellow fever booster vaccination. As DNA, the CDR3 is TGTGCCAGCAGCTGGGGACTAGCGGTTGTGTCAGATACGCAGTATTTT. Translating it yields CASSWGLAVVSDTQYF.